This is a list of T cell receptor beta chains from one sample in a study of T cells in Graves' hyperthyroidism and ophthalmopathy. A single record per CDR3 protein comes from TCRdb applying MiXCR to the multiplex PCR reads. This sample carries about 410,000 distinct CDR3 sequences, 14% to 15% of them seen once, and the ten largest clones take roughly an eighth. The material sequenced was blood. All receptors come from a man between 18 and 35 years old with Graves' ophthalmopathy. Each CDR3 is given with its conserved first and last residue. D genes are given only for firm matches. Part of the rows lack a size; the others show once, few, many or a class for expanded clones.

J gene: TRBJ2-1
V gene: TRBV5-8
clone size: many
D gene: -
CDR3 protein: CASSPRDYNEQFF
CDR3 DNA: TGTGCCAGCAGCCCAAGGGACTACAATGAGCAGTTCTTC

J gene: TRBJ2-3
V gene: TRBV9
clone size: few
D gene: TRBD2
CDR3 protein: CASSVNVGGATDTQYF
CDR3 DNA: TGTGCCAGCAGCGTAAATGTGGGAGGGGCCACAGATACGCAGTATTTT

J gene: TRBJ1-2
V gene: TRBV6-9
clone size: many
D gene: -
CDR3 protein: CASSYADNYGYTF
CDR3 DNA: TGTGCCAGCAGTTATGCGGATAACTATGGCTACACCTTC

J gene: TRBJ2-7
V gene: TRBV6-1
clone size: -
D gene: -
CDR3 protein: CASSWGLSSEQYF
CDR3 DNA: TGTGCCAGCAGTTGGGGACTCTCCTCCGAGCAGTACTTC

J gene: TRBJ1-5
V gene: TRBV18
clone size: few
D gene: -
CDR3 protein: CASSPPVSGGKFDQPQHF
CDR3 DNA: TGTGCCAGCTCACCACCGGTGTCGGGGGGCAAGTTCGATCAGCCCCAGCATTTT

J gene: TRBJ1-1
V gene: TRBV5-1
clone size: few
D gene: TRBD1
CDR3 protein: CASSLTGTGGGGDTEAFF
CDR3 DNA: TGCGCCAGCAGCTTGACCGGGACAGGGGGCGGGGGAGACACTGAAGCTTTCTTT

J gene: TRBJ2-4
V gene: TRBV10-1
clone size: few
D gene: -
CDR3 protein: CASSAGPGGSWNIQYF
CDR3 DNA: TGCGCCAGCAGTGCCGGTCCTGGGGGCTCGTGGAACATTCAGTACTTC

J gene: TRBJ2-7
V gene: TRBV14
clone size: -
D gene: TRBD2
CDR3 protein: CASSQGGLANYEQYF
CDR3 DNA: TGTGCCAGCAGCCAAGGGGGACTAGCTAACTACGAGCAGTACTTC

J gene: TRBJ1-6
V gene: TRBV4-1
clone size: many
D gene: TRBD1
CDR3 protein: CASSQILTGVSPLHF
CDR3 DNA: TGCGCCAGCAGCCAAATTTTGACAGGGGTATCACCCCTCCACTTT

J gene: TRBJ2-7
V gene: TRBV7-9
clone size: few
D gene: -
CDR3 protein: CASSLEGGFHEQYF
CDR3 DNA: TGTGCCAGCAGCTTAGAGGGGGGCTTCCACGAGCAGTACTTC

J gene: TRBJ2-5
V gene: TRBV2
clone size: few
D gene: TRBD1
CDR3 protein: CASSMGQGRRQETQYF
CDR3 DNA: TGTGCCAGCAGTATGGGACAGGGGCGCAGGCAAGAGACCCAGTACTTC

J gene: TRBJ1-1
V gene: TRBV11-2
clone size: many
D gene: -
CDR3 protein: CASRPGPRVGVDTEAFF
CDR3 DNA: TGTGCCAGCAGACCCGGACCGAGGGTTGGGGTCGACACTGAAGCTTTCTTT